The sequence of this T cell receptor (beta chain) was determined in a study of cytomegalovirus exposure and HLA in healthy donors. The PCR made use of 60 Vbeta and 13 Jbeta primers. As processed by the authors: The authors later counted about 80 million unique TCR beta chains, 8.5 million to 13 million of them shared. Produced via immunoSEQ multiplex PCR; TCRdb's table is partial and in-frame only. V, J and clone size reflect that table, while D and trimming were determined from the DNA. This repertoire shows about 190,000 clones, about nine tenths found once; its top ten account for over 1%. Study findings and constraints: It is likely that the observed cluster of highly shared sequence variants was a sequencing artifact. TCR beta V segments were, for the most part, productive about 87% or about 30% of the time in an earlier analysis.

As for this clone: The antigen is not known.

The specimen was PBMCs. The clonotype was recovered from a man aged 30-40 years in good health and CMV-seronegative.

As DNA, the CDR3 is TGTGCCACCTCGGACAGGGACGGAGGGAACATTCAGTACTTC. Its translation is CATSDRDGGNIQYF. The gene calls are TRBV15 and TRBJ2-4; TRBD1 matches at 8 bases. The V segment lost 8 bases and the J segment 7 bases; nucleotides outside the gene matches: 10. Germline assignment: CDR1 LNHNV and CDR2 YYDKDF (reference sequence). The CDR3 is made up of 14 amino acids.